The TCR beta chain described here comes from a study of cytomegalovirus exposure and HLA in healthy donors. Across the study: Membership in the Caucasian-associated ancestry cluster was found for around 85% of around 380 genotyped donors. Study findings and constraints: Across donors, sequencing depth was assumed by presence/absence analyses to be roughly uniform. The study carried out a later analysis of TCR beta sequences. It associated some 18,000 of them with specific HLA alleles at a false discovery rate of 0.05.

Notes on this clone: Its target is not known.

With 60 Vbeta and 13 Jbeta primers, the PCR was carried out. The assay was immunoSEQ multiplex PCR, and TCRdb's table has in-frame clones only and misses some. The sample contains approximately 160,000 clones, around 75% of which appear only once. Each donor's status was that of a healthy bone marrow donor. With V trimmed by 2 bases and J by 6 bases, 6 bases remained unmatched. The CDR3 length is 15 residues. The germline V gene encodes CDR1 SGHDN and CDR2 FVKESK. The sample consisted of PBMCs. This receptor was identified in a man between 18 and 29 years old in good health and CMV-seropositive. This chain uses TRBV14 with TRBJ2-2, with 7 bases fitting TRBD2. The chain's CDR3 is CASSQRTRAPGELFF. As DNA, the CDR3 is TGTGCCAGCAGCCAACGGACTAGGGCTCCCGGGGAGCTGTTTTTT.